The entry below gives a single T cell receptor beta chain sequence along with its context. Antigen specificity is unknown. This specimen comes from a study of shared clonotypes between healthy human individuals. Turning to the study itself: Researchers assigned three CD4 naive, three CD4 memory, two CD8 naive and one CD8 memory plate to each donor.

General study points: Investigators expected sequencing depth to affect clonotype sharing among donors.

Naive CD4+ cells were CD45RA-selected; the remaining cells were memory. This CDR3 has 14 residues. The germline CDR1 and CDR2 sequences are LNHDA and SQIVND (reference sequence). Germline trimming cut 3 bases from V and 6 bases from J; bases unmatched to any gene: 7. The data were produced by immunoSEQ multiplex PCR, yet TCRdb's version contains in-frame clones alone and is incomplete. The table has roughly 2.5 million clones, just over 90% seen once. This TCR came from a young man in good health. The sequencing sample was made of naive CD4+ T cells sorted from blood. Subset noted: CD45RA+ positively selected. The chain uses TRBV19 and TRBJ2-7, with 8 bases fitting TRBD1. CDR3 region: CASSMGTGFSEQYF. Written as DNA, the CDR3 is TGTGCCAGTAGTATGGGGACAGGCTTCTCCGAGCAGTACTTC.